A single sample is the source of the 27 T cell receptor beta chains below, sequenced in a study of technical replicates of blood from four donors. Profiling relied on immunoSEQ multiplex PCR, and the TCRdb table lists in-frame clones only, not all of them. The table includes tens of thousands of clones, about 90% detected once. The sequenced material came from T cells isolated from PBMCs. All receptors derive from a human donor in good health.

V is TRBV28 and J is TRBJ2-1; D is perhaps TRBD1 (5 bases). Germline values: CDR1 MDHEN, CDR2 SYDVKM. Trimming pared 4 bases from V and 1 base from J, leaving 11 bases between. This CDR3 region has 15 residues. CDR3 protein: CASSSTVLSYNEQFF. In DNA form, the CDR3 reads TGTGCCAGCAGTTCGACAGTGCTTTCCTACAATGAGCAGTTCTTC.

The genes are TRBV2 and TRBJ2-5, with D perhaps matching TRBD1 (5 bases). This CDR3 contains 15 residues. Germline V gene data show CDR1 as SNHLY and CDR2 as FYNNEI. V lost 11 bases and J lost 5, with 24 bases in between. The CDR3 here is CAAAILGPGKETQYF. The CDR3 coding sequence is TGTGCCGCGGCCATATTGGGGCCAGGGAAGGAGACCCAGTACTTC. The full variable domain, with the rest looked up from reference TRBV2 and TRBJ2-5, is EPEVTQTPSHQVTQMGQEVILRCVPISNHLYFYWYRQILGQKVEFLVSFYNNEISEKSEIFDDQFSVERPDGSNFTLKIRSTKLEDSAMYFCAAAILGPGKETQYFGPGTRLLVL.

The chain combines TRBV10-2 with TRBJ2-1, with 10 bases that match TRBD2. The V gene end was trimmed by 2 bases and the J gene end by 9 bases; junction bases not matched to a gene: 7. CDR1 is WSHSY and CDR2 is SAAADI in the germline V gene. The CDR3 has 15 amino acids. The CDR3 is CASSETPGLAPEQFF. CDR3 sequence (DNA): TGCGCCAGCAGTGAGACTCCGGGACTAGCGCCTGAGCAGTTCTTC.

This chain connects TRBV14 to TRBJ2-3; D not resolved. Trimming removed 0 bases from V and 2 bases from J, with 9 bases in between. The CDR3 length is 15 residues. Germline CDR1 is SGHDN and CDR2 is FVKESK. CDR3 residues: CASSQDLSVTDTQYF. DNA of the CDR3: TGTGCCAGCAGCCAAGATCTCAGCGTCACAGATACGCAGTATTTT.

This clone has a single count. This rearrangement joins TRBV30 to TRBJ2-5; D remains unclear. The CDR3 runs 13 residues. Germline V lookup: CDR1 GTSNPN, CDR2 SVGIG (reference sequence). V shed 2 bases and J shed 2 bases, with 9 bases lying between them. The CDR3 region has the DNA TGTGCCTGGAGTTTCCCTGTTCAAGAGACCCAGTACTTC. It encodes CAWSFPVQETQYF.

This clone was recorded only once. The chain couples TRBV18 to TRBJ2-6; 7 nucleotides line up with TRBD1. The CDR3 sequence is 17 residues long. The germline CDR1 and CDR2 sequences are KGHSH and LQKENI. V shed 8 bases and J 0 bases; nucleotides not matched to a gene: 10. The CDR3, as DNA: TGTGCCAGCCCCCGGGACAGTCCTTCCTCTGGGGCCAACGTCCTGACTTTC. Its translation: CASPRDSPSSGANVLTF.

This clone was observed once. The chain links TRBV28 to TRBJ2-7; D might be TRBD2 (5 bases). Germline V gene lookup returns CDR1 MDHEN and CDR2 SYDVKM. This CDR3 is built from 12 residues. Trimming shortened V by 3 bases and J by 3 bases, and 6 bases separated the two germline ends. Here the CDR3 DNA reads TGTGCCAGCAGTTTCGACTACTACGAGCAGTACTTC. This sequence encodes CASSFDYYEQYF.

This chain joins TRBV28 and TRBJ1-1, with D possibly being TRBD1 (5 bases). The V and J ends lost 11 bases and 1 base respectively, with 11 bases between them. The CDR3 runs 12 residues. Per the germline V gene, CDR1 is MDHEN and CDR2 is SYDVKM. CDR3 DNA: TGTGCCCAACCGACAGAGAACACTGAAGCTTTCTTT. Translation gives CAQPTENTEAFF. The whole variable domain, remainder taken from reference TRBV28 and TRBJ1-1, is DVKVTQSSRYLVKRTGEKVFLECVQDMDHENMFWYRQDPGLGLRLIYFSYDVKMKEKGDIPEGYSVSREKKERFSLILESASTNQTSMYLCAQPTENTEAFFGQGTRLTVV.

This chain joins TRBV14 and TRBJ2-6, with 8 bases identical to TRBD1. Germline values: CDR1 SGHDN, CDR2 FVKESK. V shed 3 bases, J shed 2 bases, and the junction held 12 bases outside the gene matches. The CDR3 covers 19 residues. In DNA form, the CDR3 reads TGTGCCAGCAGCCAGTATCGGACAGGGCTAGGGGCTGGGGCCAACGTCCTGACTTTC. Its translation is CASSQYRTGLGAGANVLTF.

V and J are TRBV5-4 and TRBJ2-1; D perhaps matches TRBD1 (6 bases). Between the trimmed V and J ends, which lost 0 bases and 10 bases, there was a span of 11 bases. Germline CDR1 reads SGHNT; CDR2 reads YYREEE (reference sequence). The CDR3 loop spans 13 amino acids. For the CDR3, the DNA is TGTGCCAGCAGCTTGGACAGGGAACGGGAGCAGTTCTTC. Translation gives CASSLDREREQFF.

This clone was seen once. This rearrangement joins TRBV7-9 to TRBJ1-2; 7 bases are a match to TRBD1. The CDR3 is made up of 13 amino acids. Germline V gene sequence: CDR1 SEHNR, CDR2 FQNEAQ (reference sequence). V was pared by 2 bases and J by 4 bases, with 1 base of the junction left unmatched. In nucleotides, the CDR3 is TGTGCCAGCAGCTTAAGGGACAGCTATGGCTACACCTTC. This gives the protein CASSLRDSYGYTF.

The chain employs TRBV19 and TRBJ1-5; D is unclear. Germline lookup yields CDR1 LNHDA and CDR2 SQIVND (reference sequence). Trimming took 2 bases from V and 2 from J, leaving 7 bases between them. The CDR3 sequence is 14 residues long. This CDR3 reads CASSITPGNQPQHF. Written as DNA, the CDR3 is TGTGCCAGTAGTATAACTCCGGGCAATCAGCCCCAGCATTTT.

The chain uses TRBV18 and TRBJ2-5, with D possibly TRBD1 on 6 matching bases. The CDR3 sequence is 13 residues long. V was pared by 3 bases and J by 5 bases, with 10 bases between. Per germline, CDR1 KGHSH and CDR2 LQKENI. The DNA for the CDR3 is TGTGCCAGCTCACCGGACAGCGCGGAGACCCAGTACTTC. Translated: CASSPDSAETQYF. Complete variable domain (other parts from reference TRBV18 and TRBJ2-5): NAGVMQNPRHLVRRRGQEARLRCSPMKGHSHVYWYRQLPEEGLKFMVYLQKENIIDESGMPKERFSAEFPKEGPSILRIQQVVRGDSAAYFCASSPDSAETQYFGPGTRLLVL.

This clone occurred once. The V and J genes are TRBV15 and TRBJ2-2; 8 bases are a match to TRBD2. Germline V gene lookup returns CDR1 LNHNV and CDR2 YYDKDF (reference sequence). The J segment lost 5 bases and the V segment lost 3 bases, leaving 5 bases of the junction unmatched. The CDR3 is 15 residues long. CDR3 bases: TGTGCCACCAGCAGGACGGGAGGGGAGACCGGGGAGCTGTTTTTT. It encodes CATSRTGGETGELFF.

V gene TRBV2 combines with J gene TRBJ2-4; D is perhaps TRBD1 (6 bases). Germline assignment: CDR1 SNHLY and CDR2 FYNNEI. Between the trimmed V and J ends, which lost 4 bases and 7 bases, there was a span of 8 bases. This CDR3 has 12 residues. CDR3 coding DNA: TGTGCCAGCAGTGCAACAGGGAACATTCAGTACTTC. Amino acids: CASSATGNIQYF.

This clone was counted once. The rearrangement joins TRBV15 to TRBJ2-7; perhaps TRBD1 as D (6 bases). Germline CDR1 is LNHNV and CDR2 is YYDKDF (reference sequence). V was trimmed by 0 bases and J by 7 bases, leaving 19 bases between them. The CDR3 is made up of 16 amino acids. The CDR3 sequence is CATSRDVGTSSREQYF. The CDR3 DNA is TGTGCCACCAGCAGAGATGTAGGGACATCAAGCAGAGAGCAGTACTTC.

The chain joins TRBV27 to TRBJ2-3; 8 bases fit TRBD2. V gave up 2 bases and J gave up 1 base; unmatched junction bases: 5. Germline-derived CDR1 and CDR2 are MNHEY and SMNVEV (reference sequence). The CDR3 extends over 16 amino acids. The CDR3 sequence is CASSLLPAGGTDTQYF. As DNA, the CDR3 is TGTGCCAGCAGTTTACTGCCAGCGGGAGGCACAGATACGCAGTATTTT.

The chain is built from TRBV9 and TRBJ1-4; D remains unclear. Trimming took 0 bases from V and 2 from J, leaving 17 bases between them. The germline V gene has CDR1 SGDLS and CDR2 YYNGEE. This CDR3 contains 18 residues. DNA for the CDR3: TGTGCCAGCAGCGTAGGAGCAGGTGGTGGAACGACTAATGAAAAACTGTTTTTT. Protein product: CASSVGAGGGTTNEKLFF.

The table lists this clone with a count of one. The chain combines TRBV5-4 with TRBJ1-2; D remains unclear. The CDR3 is 14 amino acids. Looked up from germline, CDR1 is SGHNT and CDR2 is YYREEE (reference sequence). V was pared by 4 bases and J by 4 bases, with 14 bases between. The CDR3 sequence: CASSPFVRGYGYTF. The CDR3 DNA reads TGTGCCAGCAGCCCCTTTGTGAGAGGCTATGGCTACACCTTC.

The V and J genes are TRBV13 and TRBJ2-1; 11 bases are a match to TRBD2. Germline values: CDR1 PRHDT, CDR2 FYEKMQ (reference sequence). With V trimmed by 1 base and J by 0 bases, 8 bases remained unmatched. The CDR3 contains 19 residues. DNA for the CDR3: TGTGCCAGCAGCTTAGAACCCGGGACTAGCGGTTACTCCTACAATGAGCAGTTCTTC. The encoded protein is CASSLEPGTSGYSYNEQFF. The whole variable domain, remainder taken from reference TRBV13 and TRBJ2-1, is AAGVIQSPRHLIKEKRETATLKCYPIPRHDTVYWYQQGPGQDPQFLISFYEKMQSDKGSIPDRFSAQQFSDYHSELNMSSLELGDSALYFCASSLEPGTSGYSYNEQFFGPGTRLTVL.

The rearrangement uses TRBV2 and TRBJ2-3; perhaps TRBD2 as D (5 bases). CDR1 SNHLY and CDR2 FYNNEI come from the germline V gene. Trimming pared 8 bases from V and 4 bases from J, leaving 13 bases between. This CDR3 contains 13 residues. Here the CDR3 reads CASDMMGADTQYF. Written as DNA, the CDR3 is TGTGCCAGCGATATGATGGGAGCAGATACGCAGTATTTT.

The genes are TRBV7-3 and TRBJ2-7; TRBD2 is a possible D gene (5 bases). The germline V gene has CDR1 SGHTA and CDR2 FQGTGA. Deletions cut 2 bases from V and 3 bases from J, with 11 bases between. CDR3 length equals 14 residues. This chain's CDR3 is CASSLGPAGYEQYF. CDR3 sequence (DNA): TGTGCCAGCAGCTTAGGCCCCGCGGGCTACGAGCAGTACTTC.

The CDR3 DNA reads TGTGCCAGCAGCTTAGGACAGGGTGAAAACACCATATATTTT. The encoded protein is CASSLGQGENTIYF. The rearrangement joins TRBV7-2 to TRBJ1-3; 7 bases are a match to TRBD1. The CDR3 consists of 14 residues. After removal of 1 base from V and 6 bases from J, the junction contained 3 bases not matched to a gene. CDR1 and CDR2 (germline): SGHTA, FQGNSA.

The chain couples TRBV11-2 to TRBJ2-7; 13 positions agree with TRBD2. The V gene end was trimmed by 5 bases and the J gene end by 2 bases; junction bases not matched to a gene: 6. Germline V CDR1 and CDR2: SGHAT, FQNNGV. The length of the CDR3 is 16 residues. DNA for the CDR3: TGTGCCAGCAGCCGCGCCGGGACTAGCGGGACCTACGAGCAGTACTTC. Translation gives CASSRAGTSGTYEQYF.

In DNA form, the CDR3 reads TGTGCCAGCAGCTTTAAAGAGGGACTTAGGTCCTATGGCTACACCTTC. Amino acids: CASSFKEGLRSYGYTF. The J gene is TRBJ1-2, the V gene TRBV5-6, with D possibly being TRBD1 (5 bases). The CDR3 length is 16 residues. V was clipped by 2 bases and J by 4 bases, with 18 bases between them. Looked up from germline, CDR1 is SGHDT and CDR2 is YYEEEE.

This rearrangement joins TRBV7-9 to TRBJ2-1; no clear D. The CDR3 is 17 residues long. V shed 1 base and J shed 0 bases, with 13 bases lying between them. Germline CDR1 reads SEHNR; CDR2 reads FQNEAQ (reference sequence). The CDR3 DNA follows: TGTGCCAGCAGCTTAGGTAGAATTGATTCCTCCTACAATGAGCAGTTCTTC. Encoded protein: CASSLGRIDSSYNEQFF. The variable domain in full, with the rest retrieved from reference TRBV7-9 and TRBJ2-1, is DTGVSQNPRHKITKRGQNVTFRCDPISEHNRLYWYRQTLGQGPEFLTYFQNEAQLEKSRLLSDRFSAERPKGSFSTLEIQRTEQGDSAMYLCASSLGRIDSSYNEQFFGPGTRLTVL.

This chain links TRBV15 with TRBJ2-3, with 7 positions matching TRBD2. V trimming: 1 base; J trimming: 8 bases; junction bases outside the gene matches: 3. The germline V gene has CDR1 LNHNV and CDR2 YYDKDF (reference sequence). The length of the CDR3 is 13 residues. CDR3 sequence reads: CATSRVGGSTQYF. The CDR3 DNA reads TGTGCCACCAGCAGAGTGGGGGGGAGTACGCAGTATTTT.